The 8 T cell receptor beta chains given below trace back to one sample, sequenced in a study of T cells in Graves' hyperthyroidism and ophthalmopathy. Amplified TCR beta CDR3 regions came from RNA transcripts. The HTBI primer set drove a first-round RT-PCR of the TCR CDR3. In TCRdb, the multiplex PCR reads were re-called with MiXCR into one record per CDR3 protein. The sample records 250,000 or so distinct CDR3 sequences, around 17% being singletons. Material: blood. These receptors all stem from a woman younger than 30 with Graves' ophthalmopathy.

This clonotype was recorded at least ten times. CDR3 sequence: CASSLKLGFSNQPQHF. CDR3 sequence (DNA): TGTGCCAGCAGTTTAAAGCTTGGGTTCAGCAATCAGCCCCAGCATTTT. This chain links TRBV12-3 or TRBV12-4 with TRBJ1-5; D uncertain. Trimming took off 2 bases at V and 1 base at J, with 12 bases between the two ends. The CDR3 length is 16 residues.

This clonotype occurred many times. CDR3 region: CASSQDRVWQGNQPQHF. In DNA form, the CDR3 reads TGTGCCAGCAGCCAAGATCGGGTTTGGCAGGGGAATCAGCCCCAGCATTTT. V and J are TRBV3-1 and TRBJ1-5, with D tentatively TRBD1 (6 bases). The CDR3 sequence is 17 residues long. V lost 0 bases and J lost 4, with 16 bases in between. Germline CDR1 and CDR2: LGHDT and YNNKEL (reference sequence).

This clonotype was seen at least ten times. The CDR3 spells CASTFGLAGGRETQYF. The DNA of the CDR3 is TGTGCCAGCACCTTTGGACTAGCGGGAGGGCGAGAGACCCAGTACTTC. The chain uses TRBV28 and TRBJ2-5; TRBD2 aligns across 15 bases. Per germline, CDR1 MDHEN and CDR2 SYDVKM. The V and J ends lost 7 bases and 4 bases, in that order; junction bases with no gene match: 7. The CDR3 runs 16 residues. The full variable domain, its missing parts supplied by reference TRBV28 and TRBJ2-5, is DVKVTQSSRYLVKRTGEKVFLECVQDMDHENMFWYRQDPGLGLRLIYFSYDVKMKEKGDIPEGYSVSREKKERFSLILESASTNQTSMYLCASTFGLAGGRETQYFGPGTRLLVL.

This clonotype occurred many times. The chain uses TRBV20-1 and TRBJ2-2; 7 nucleotides match TRBD1. Germline values: CDR1 DFQATT, CDR2 SNEGSKA (reference sequence). V shed 4 bases, J shed 1 base, and the junction held 6 bases outside the gene matches. The CDR3 totals 15 residues. The CDR3 loop reads CSATAGGRNTGELFF. CDR3 in DNA: TGCAGTGCTACCGCAGGGGGTAGGAACACCGGGGAGCTGTTTTTT.

This clonotype was seen ten or more times. V usage is TRBV28 and J usage is TRBJ1-1; D is perhaps TRBD1 (6 bases). The CDR3 is 13 amino acids. Trimming removed 2 bases at V and 7 bases at J, with 11 bases between. In germline, CDR1 is MDHEN, CDR2 SYDVKM. CDR3 nucleotide sequence: TGTGCCAGCAGTTTAGTAGGGGGTGGTGAAGCTTTCTTT. Its protein product is CASSLVGGGEAFF.

This clonotype has at least ten counts. This sequence joins TRBV18 and TRBJ2-7; 9 nucleotides match TRBD1. This CDR3 has 16 amino acids. J gave up 3 bases and V 3 bases, and 9 bases lay outside the gene matches. Looked up from germline, CDR1 is KGHSH and CDR2 is LQKENI. CDR3 in amino acids: CASSPTAGTGIYEQYF. For the CDR3, the DNA is TGTGCCAGCTCACCGACTGCCGGGACAGGGATCTACGAGCAGTACTTC.

This clonotype was seen repeatedly, ten times or more. The V call is TRBV6-1, the J call TRBJ2-1, with 8 positions matching TRBD1. The CDR3 consists of 13 residues. Trimming took 10 bases from V and 7 from J; bases not matched to a gene: 9. Per germline, CDR1 MNHNS and CDR2 SASEGT. CDR3 nucleotides: TGTGCCACCATAGACAGGGGAGAAAATGAGCAGTTCTTC. Protein product: CATIDRGENEQFF.

This clonotype was observed at least ten times. In DNA, the CDR3 is TGTGCCTGGAGTGGTGATAGCAATCAGCCCCAGCATTTT. It encodes CAWSGDSNQPQHF. This rearrangement joins TRBV30 to TRBJ1-5; unclear D gene. The CDR3 runs to 13 residues. In germline, CDR1 is GTSNPN, CDR2 SVGIG (reference sequence). V gave up 1 base and J gave up 0 bases, with 4 bases separating them.